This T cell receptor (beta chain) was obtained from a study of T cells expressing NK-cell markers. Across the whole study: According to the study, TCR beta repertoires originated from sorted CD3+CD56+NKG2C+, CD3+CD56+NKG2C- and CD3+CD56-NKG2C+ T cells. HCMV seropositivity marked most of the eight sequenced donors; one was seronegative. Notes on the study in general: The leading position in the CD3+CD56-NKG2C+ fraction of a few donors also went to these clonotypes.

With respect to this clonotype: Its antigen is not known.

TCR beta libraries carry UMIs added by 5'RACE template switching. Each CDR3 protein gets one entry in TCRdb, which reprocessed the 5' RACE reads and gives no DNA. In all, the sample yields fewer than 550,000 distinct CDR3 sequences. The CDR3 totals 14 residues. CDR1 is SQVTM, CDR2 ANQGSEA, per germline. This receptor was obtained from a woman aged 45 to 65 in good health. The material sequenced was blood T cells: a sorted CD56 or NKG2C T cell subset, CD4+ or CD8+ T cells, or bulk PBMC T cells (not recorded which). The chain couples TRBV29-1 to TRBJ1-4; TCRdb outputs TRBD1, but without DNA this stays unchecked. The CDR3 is CSVGGTGANEKLFF.